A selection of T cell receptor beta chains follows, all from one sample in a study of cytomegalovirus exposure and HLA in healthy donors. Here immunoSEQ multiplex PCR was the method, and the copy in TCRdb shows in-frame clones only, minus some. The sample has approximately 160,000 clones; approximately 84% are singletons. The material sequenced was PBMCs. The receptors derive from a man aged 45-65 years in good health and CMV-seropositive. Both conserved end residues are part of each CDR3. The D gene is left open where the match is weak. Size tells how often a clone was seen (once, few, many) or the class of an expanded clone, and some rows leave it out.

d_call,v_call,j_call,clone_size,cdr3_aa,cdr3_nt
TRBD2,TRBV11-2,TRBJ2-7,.,CASSPTSGVRYEQYF,TGTGCCAGCAGCCCGACTAGCGGGGTCCGCTACGAGCAGTACTTC
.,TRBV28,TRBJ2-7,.,CASSFLTGPYEQYF,TGTGCCAGCAGTTTCCTGACAGGTCCCTACGAGCAGTACTTC
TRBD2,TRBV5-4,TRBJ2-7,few,CASSPSGGRAAEQYF,TGTGCCAGCAGCCCTTCTGGGGGGAGGGCCGCCGAGCAGTACTTC
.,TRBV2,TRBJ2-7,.,CASSVGEQYF,TGTGCCAGCAGTGTCGGCGAGCAGTACTTC
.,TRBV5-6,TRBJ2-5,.,CASSPGLSVQETQYF,TGTGCCAGCAGCCCGGGACTCAGTGTTCAAGAGACCCAGTACTTC
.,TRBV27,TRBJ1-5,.,CASSLRVNQPQHF,TGTGCCAGCAGTCTCAGGGTTAATCAGCCCCAGCATTTT
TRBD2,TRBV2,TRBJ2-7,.,CASTEGGSGRDSYEQYF,TGTGCCAGCACCGAAGGGGGGTCCGGGAGGGATTCCTACGAGCAGTACTTC
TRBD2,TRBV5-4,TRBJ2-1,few,CASSLAAVAGGEQFF,TGTGCCAGCAGCTTGGCGGCGGTAGCGGGAGGCGAGCAGTTCTTC
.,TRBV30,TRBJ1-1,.,CAWSRQGQSEAFF,TGTGCCTGGAGTAGACAAGGACAGTCTGAAGCTTTCTTT
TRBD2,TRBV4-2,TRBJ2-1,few,CASSQPSGSLHNEQFF,TGTGCCAGCAGCCAACCAAGCGGGAGCCTCCACAATGAGCAGTTCTTC
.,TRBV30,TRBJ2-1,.,CAWSVPILAISNEQFF,TGTGCCTGGAGTGTTCCAATCCTAGCGATAAGCAATGAGCAGTTCTTC
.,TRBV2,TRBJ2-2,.,CASSGGGSTGELFF,TGTGCCAGCAGCGGAGGGGGCTCCACCGGGGAGCTGTTTTTT
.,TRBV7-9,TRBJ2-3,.,CASSLGGHTDTQYF,TGTGCCAGCAGCCTGGGGGGTCACACAGATACGCAGTATTTT
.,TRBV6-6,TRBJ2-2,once,CASSTGVVRELFF,TGTGCCAGCAGCACCGGGGTTGTTCGGGAGCTGTTTTTT
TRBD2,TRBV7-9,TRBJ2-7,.,CASSPVAGALYEQYF,TGTGCCAGCAGCCCGGTAGCGGGAGCCCTGTACGAGCAGTACTTC
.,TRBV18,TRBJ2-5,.,CASSPEPLVQETQYF,TGTGCCAGCTCACCTGAGCCCCTCGTCCAAGAGACCCAGTACTTC
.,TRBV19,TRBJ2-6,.,CASMGGGGPSGANVLTF,TGTGCCAGTATGGGGGGAGGGGGTCCCTCTGGGGCCAACGTCCTGACTTTC
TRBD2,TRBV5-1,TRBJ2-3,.,CASSEGLAQDTQYF,TGCGCCAGCAGCGAAGGACTAGCTCAAGATACGCAGTATTTT
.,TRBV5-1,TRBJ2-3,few,CASSLEAGRDTQYF,TGCGCCAGCAGCTTGGAGGCGGGGCGAGATACGCAGTATTTT
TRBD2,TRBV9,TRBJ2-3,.,CASSVVNSGSTQYF,TGTGCCAGCAGCGTAGTTAATAGCGGGAGCACGCAGTATTTT
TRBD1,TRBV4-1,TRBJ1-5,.,CASSLILRQGAHQPQHF,TGCGCCAGCAGCCTAATCCTCCGACAGGGGGCTCATCAGCCCCAGCATTTT
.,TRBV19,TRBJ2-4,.,CASSTGTAGVNIQYF,TGTGCCAGTAGTACCGGCACGGCAGGGGTGAACATTCAGTACTTC
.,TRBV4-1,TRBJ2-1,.,CASSFKAGVSYNEQFF,TGCGCCAGCAGTTTTAAAGCAGGGGTCAGCTACAATGAGCAGTTCTTC
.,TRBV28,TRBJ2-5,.,CASRSRRQGRYVTQYF,TGTGCCAGCAGGTCGAGGCGGCAGGGGCGGTATGTGACCCAGTACTTC
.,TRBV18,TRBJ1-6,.,CASSSRDSYNSPLHF,TGTGCCAGCTCATCCCGGGACTCCTATAATTCACCCCTCCACTTT
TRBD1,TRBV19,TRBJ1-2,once,CASMRDRVYGYTF,TGTGCCAGTATGCGGGACAGGGTTTATGGCTACACCTTC
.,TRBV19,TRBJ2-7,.,CASSISRGSRYEQYF,TGTGCCAGTAGTATATCTCGGGGGAGCAGGTACGAGCAGTACTTC
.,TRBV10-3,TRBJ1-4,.,CAISGTATNEKLFF,TGTGCCATCAGTGGGACAGCAACTAATGAAAAACTGTTTTTT